Listed below are T cell receptor beta chains from one sample, sequenced in a study of T cells after yellow fever vaccination. One entry per CDR3 protein results from TCRdb running MiXCR on the 5' RACE reads. The profile shows hundreds of thousands of distinct CDR3 sequences, 20% to 25% of them singletons. The sample consisted of PBMCs, taken around 3 weeks after the first yellow fever vaccination. All receptors derive from a man aged 18-30 years who received the YFV17D yellow fever vaccine. Both conserved end residues are part of each CDR3. D genes are given only for firm matches. Rows give clone size only sometimes, using once, few, many, or a class for an expanded clone.

J gene: TRBJ1-1
V gene: TRBV7-8
D gene: .
clone size: .
CDR3 length: 18
CDR3 protein: CASSLVPPGQSMNTEAFF
CDR3 DNA: TGTGCCAGCAGCCTAGTCCCCCCTGGACAGAGTATGAACACTGAAGCTTTCTTT

J gene: TRBJ1-1
V gene: TRBV12-3/TRBV12-4
D gene: .
clone size: many
CDR3 length: 13
CDR3 protein: CASSLSLNTEAFF
CDR3 DNA: TGTGCCAGCAGTTTATCGCTGAACACTGAAGCTTTCTTT

J gene: TRBJ2-3
V gene: TRBV7-2
D gene: .
clone size: many
CDR3 length: 12
CDR3 protein: CASSPEGDTQYF
CDR3 DNA: TGTGCCAGCAGCCCCGAGGGAGATACGCAGTATTTT

J gene: TRBJ1-2
V gene: TRBV5-1
D gene: .
clone size: .
CDR3 length: 14
CDR3 protein: CASSFGTAAYGYTF
CDR3 DNA: TGCGCCAGCAGCTTTGGAACGGCGGCCTATGGCTACACCTTC

J gene: TRBJ1-2
V gene: TRBV29-1
D gene: .
clone size: .
CDR3 length: 14
CDR3 protein: CSVGVDPGIYGYTF
CDR3 DNA: TGCAGCGTTGGGGTAGACCCTGGGATCTATGGCTACACCTTC

J gene: TRBJ2-1
V gene: TRBV6-2/TRBV6-3
D gene: .
clone size: many
CDR3 length: 14
CDR3 protein: CASSYTISYNEQFF
CDR3 DNA: TGTGCCAGCAGTTATACTATCTCCTACAATGAGCAGTTCTTC

J gene: TRBJ2-5
V gene: TRBV10-2
D gene: TRBD2
clone size: few
CDR3 length: 14
CDR3 protein: CATKTGTSSETQYF
CDR3 DNA: TGCGCCACAAAAACCGGGACTAGCTCGGAGACCCAGTACTTC

J gene: TRBJ1-2
V gene: TRBV7-2
D gene: .
clone size: .
CDR3 length: 13
CDR3 protein: CASSLENMLGYTF
CDR3 DNA: TGTGCCAGCAGCTTAGAGAATATGCTCGGCTACACCTTC

J gene: TRBJ2-3
V gene: TRBV20-1
D gene: TRBD2
clone size: .
CDR3 length: 15
CDR3 protein: CSATGTSGLGNTQYF
CDR3 DNA: TGCAGTGCTACAGGGACTAGCGGACTCGGGAATACGCAGTATTTT

J gene: TRBJ2-5
V gene: TRBV24-1
D gene: .
clone size: few
CDR3 length: 15
CDR3 protein: CATSDLKRGIETQYF
CDR3 DNA: TGTGCCACCAGTGATTTGAAACGGGGGATAGAGACCCAGTACTTC

J gene: TRBJ2-7
V gene: TRBV5-1
D gene: TRBD1
clone size: few
CDR3 length: 15
CDR3 protein: CASSLGGTGDYEQYF
CDR3 DNA: TGCGCCAGCAGCTTGGGGGGGACAGGAGACTACGAGCAGTACTTC

J gene: TRBJ2-1
V gene: TRBV20-1
D gene: .
clone size: .
CDR3 length: 14
CDR3 protein: CSASIMGVDNEQFF
CDR3 DNA: TGCAGTGCTAGCATCATGGGGGTGGACAATGAGCAGTTCTTC

J gene: TRBJ2-5
V gene: TRBV4-1
D gene: TRBD2
clone size: few
CDR3 length: 17
CDR3 protein: CASSQDQRGSLEETQYF
CDR3 DNA: TGCGCCAGCAGCCAAGATCAGCGGGGGAGTCTCGAAGAGACCCAGTACTTC

J gene: TRBJ2-7
V gene: TRBV3-1
D gene: .
clone size: few
CDR3 length: 17
CDR3 protein: CASSQQGMAPSVPEQYF
CDR3 DNA: TGTGCCAGCAGCCAACAGGGGATGGCCCCATCGGTTCCCGAGCAGTACTTC

J gene: TRBJ1-1
V gene: TRBV5-1
D gene: .
clone size: .
CDR3 length: 14
CDR3 protein: CASSRTALGTEAFF
CDR3 DNA: TGCGCCAGCAGCCGGACGGCCTTGGGGACTGAAGCTTTCTTT

J gene: TRBJ2-3
V gene: TRBV5-1
D gene: TRBD2
clone size: .
CDR3 length: 17
CDR3 protein: CASSLRSMTSGTDTQYF
CDR3 DNA: TGCGCCAGCAGCTTGCGGTCGATGACTAGCGGCACAGATACGCAGTATTTT

J gene: TRBJ1-1
V gene: TRBV10-3
D gene: .
clone size: .
CDR3 length: 13
CDR3 protein: CAAGQGWYTEAFF
CDR3 DNA: TGTGCCGCAGGCCAGGGGTGGTACACTGAAGCTTTCTTT